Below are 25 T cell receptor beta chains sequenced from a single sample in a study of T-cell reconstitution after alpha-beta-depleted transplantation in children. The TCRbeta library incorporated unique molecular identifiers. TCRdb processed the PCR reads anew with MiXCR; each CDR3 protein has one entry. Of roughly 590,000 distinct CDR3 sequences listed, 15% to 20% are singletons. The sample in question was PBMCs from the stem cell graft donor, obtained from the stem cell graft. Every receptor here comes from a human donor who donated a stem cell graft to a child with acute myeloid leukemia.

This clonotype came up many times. The CDR3, as DNA: TGTGCCAGCAGCTTATTTAATCGCGGGGGGGTGGATACGCAGTATTTT. It translates to CASSLFNRGGVDTQYF. The chain has TRBV7-2 and TRBJ2-3, with 9 bases identical to TRBD2. The V and J ends lost 2 bases and 6 bases, in that order; junction bases with no gene match: 9. Germline CDR1 and CDR2: SGHTA and FQGNSA. There are 16 residues in the CDR3.

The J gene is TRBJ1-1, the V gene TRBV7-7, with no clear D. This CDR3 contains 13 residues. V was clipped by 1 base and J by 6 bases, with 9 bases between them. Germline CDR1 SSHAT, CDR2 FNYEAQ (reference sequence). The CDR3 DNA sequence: TGTGCCAGCAGCTTAGGACCGAGCGCTGAAGCTTTCTTT. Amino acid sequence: CASSLGPSAEAFF. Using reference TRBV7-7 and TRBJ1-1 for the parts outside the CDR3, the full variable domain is GAGVSQSPRYKVTKRGQDVTLRCDPISSHATLYWYQQALGQGPEFLTYFNYEAQPDKSGLPSDRFSAERPEGSISTLTIQRTEQRDSAMYRCASSLGPSAEAFFGQGTRLTVV.

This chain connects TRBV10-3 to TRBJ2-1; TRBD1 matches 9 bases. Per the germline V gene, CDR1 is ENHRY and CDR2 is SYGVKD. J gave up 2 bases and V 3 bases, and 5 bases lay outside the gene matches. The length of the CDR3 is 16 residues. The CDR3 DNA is TGTGCCATCAGTGAAGAGGGACAGGGTACCTACAATGAGCAGTTCTTC. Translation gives CAISEEGQGTYNEQFF.

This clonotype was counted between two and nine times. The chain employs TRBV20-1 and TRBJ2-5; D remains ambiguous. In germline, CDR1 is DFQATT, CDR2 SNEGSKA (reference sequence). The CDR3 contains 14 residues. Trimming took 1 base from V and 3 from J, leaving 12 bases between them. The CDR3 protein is CSARAAPAEETQYF. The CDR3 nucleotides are TGCAGTGCTAGAGCGGCCCCGGCGGAAGAGACCCAGTACTTC.

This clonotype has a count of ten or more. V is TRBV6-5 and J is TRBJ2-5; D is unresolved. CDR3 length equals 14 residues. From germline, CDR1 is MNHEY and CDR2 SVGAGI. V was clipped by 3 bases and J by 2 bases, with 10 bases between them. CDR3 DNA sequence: TGTGCCAGCAGTTATTTCCAAGGGCAAGAGACCCAGTACTTC. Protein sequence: CASSYFQGQETQYF.

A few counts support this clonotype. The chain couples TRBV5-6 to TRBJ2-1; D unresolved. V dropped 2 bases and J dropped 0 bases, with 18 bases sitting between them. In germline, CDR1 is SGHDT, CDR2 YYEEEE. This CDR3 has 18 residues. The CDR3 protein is CASSLTARLWYSYNEQFF. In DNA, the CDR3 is TGTGCCAGCAGCTTAACGGCGAGGTTGTGGTACTCCTACAATGAGCAGTTCTTC.

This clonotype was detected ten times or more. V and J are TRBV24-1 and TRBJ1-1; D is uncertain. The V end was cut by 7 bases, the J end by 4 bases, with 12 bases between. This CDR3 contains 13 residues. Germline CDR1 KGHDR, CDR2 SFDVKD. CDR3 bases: TGTGCCACCAGGGAGGGTTCCGGCACTGAAGCTTTCTTT. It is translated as CATREGSGTEAFF.

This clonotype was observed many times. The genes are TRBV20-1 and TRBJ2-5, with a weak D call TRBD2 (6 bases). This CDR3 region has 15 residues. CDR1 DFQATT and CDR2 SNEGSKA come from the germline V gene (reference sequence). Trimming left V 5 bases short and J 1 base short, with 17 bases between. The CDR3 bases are TGCAGTGCTTTCCGGATGGGGACTTTCCAAGAGACCCAGTACTTC. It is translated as CSAFRMGTFQETQYF.

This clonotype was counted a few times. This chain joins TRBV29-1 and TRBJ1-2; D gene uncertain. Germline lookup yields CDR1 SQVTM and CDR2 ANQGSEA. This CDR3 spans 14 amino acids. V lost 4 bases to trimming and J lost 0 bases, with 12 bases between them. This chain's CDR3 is CSVVPFVSNYGYTF. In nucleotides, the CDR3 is TGCAGCGTTGTCCCATTTGTTTCTAACTATGGCTACACCTTC. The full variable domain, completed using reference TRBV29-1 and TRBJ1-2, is SAVISQKPSRDICQRGTSLTIQCQVDSQVTMMFWYRQQPGQSLTLIATANQGSEATYESGFVIDKFPISRPNLTFSTLTVSNMSPEDSSIYLCSVVPFVSNYGYTFGSGTRLTVV.

CDR3 region: CASSLDSDRGKEQFF. DNA of the CDR3: TGCGCCAGCAGCTTGGACTCGGACAGGGGAAAAGAGCAGTTCTTC. The chain employs TRBV5-1 and TRBJ2-1; 9 bases match TRBD1. The germline V gene encodes CDR1 SGHRS and CDR2 YFSETQ. The CDR3 totals 15 residues. Germline trimming cut 0 bases from V and 10 bases from J; bases unmatched to any gene: 8.

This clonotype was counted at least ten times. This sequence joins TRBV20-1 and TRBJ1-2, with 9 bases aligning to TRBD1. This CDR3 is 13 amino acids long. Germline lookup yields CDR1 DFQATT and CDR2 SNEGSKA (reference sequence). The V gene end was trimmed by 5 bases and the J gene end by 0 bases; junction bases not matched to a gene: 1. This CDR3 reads CSAWTGANYGYTF. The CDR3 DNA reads TGCAGTGCTTGGACAGGGGCTAACTATGGCTACACCTTC.

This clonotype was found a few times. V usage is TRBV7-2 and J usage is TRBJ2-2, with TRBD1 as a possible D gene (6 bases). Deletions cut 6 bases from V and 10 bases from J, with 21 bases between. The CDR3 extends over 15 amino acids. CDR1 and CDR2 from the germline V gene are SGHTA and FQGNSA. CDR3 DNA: TGTGCCAGCAGGCTTACTGGGACAAAGAGTTCGGAGCTGTTTTTT. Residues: CASRLTGTKSSELFF.

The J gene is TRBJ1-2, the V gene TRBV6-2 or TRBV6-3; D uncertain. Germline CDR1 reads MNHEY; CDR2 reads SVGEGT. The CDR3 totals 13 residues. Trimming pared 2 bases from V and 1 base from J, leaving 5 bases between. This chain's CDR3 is CASSYRHNYGYTF. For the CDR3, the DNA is TGTGCCAGCAGTTACAGGCATAACTATGGCTACACCTTC.

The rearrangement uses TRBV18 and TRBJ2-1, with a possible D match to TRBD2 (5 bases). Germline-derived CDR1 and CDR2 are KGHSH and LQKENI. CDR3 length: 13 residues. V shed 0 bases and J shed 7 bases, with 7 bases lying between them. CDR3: CASSPPSGNEQFF. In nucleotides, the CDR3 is TGTGCCAGCTCACCACCGTCGGGGAATGAGCAGTTCTTC.

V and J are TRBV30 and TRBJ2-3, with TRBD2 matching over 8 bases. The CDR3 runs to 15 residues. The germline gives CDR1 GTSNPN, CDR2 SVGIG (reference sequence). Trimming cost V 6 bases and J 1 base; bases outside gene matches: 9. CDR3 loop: CACNTGRGGTDTQYF. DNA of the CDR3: TGTGCCTGTAATACCGGGCGGGGGGGCACAGATACGCAGTATTTT.

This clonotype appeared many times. This chain's CDR3 is CASSSSDVLSSYNEQFF. CDR3 DNA: TGTGCCAGCAGCTCCTCGGACGTTCTGAGCTCCTACAATGAGCAGTTCTTC. The chain uses TRBV7-9 and TRBJ2-1; D gene uncertain. Trimming pared 4 bases from V and 0 bases from J, leaving 16 bases between. Germline-derived CDR1 and CDR2 are SEHNR and FQNEAQ (reference sequence). The CDR3 spans 17 residues.

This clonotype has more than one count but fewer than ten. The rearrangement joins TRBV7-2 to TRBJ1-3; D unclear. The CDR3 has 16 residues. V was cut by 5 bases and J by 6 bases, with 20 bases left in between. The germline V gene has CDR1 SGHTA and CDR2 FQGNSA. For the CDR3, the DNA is TGTGCCAGCAGCCTTAAGACATTATCACCAGAAAACACCATATATTTT. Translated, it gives CASSLKTLSPENTIYF.

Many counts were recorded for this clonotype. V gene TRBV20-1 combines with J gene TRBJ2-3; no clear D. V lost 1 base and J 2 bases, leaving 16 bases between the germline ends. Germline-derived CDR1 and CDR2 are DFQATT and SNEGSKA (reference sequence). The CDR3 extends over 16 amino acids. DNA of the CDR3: TGCAGTGCTAGAGTTGACCCGATCCCCCCCACAGATACGCAGTATTTT. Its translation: CSARVDPIPPTDTQYF.

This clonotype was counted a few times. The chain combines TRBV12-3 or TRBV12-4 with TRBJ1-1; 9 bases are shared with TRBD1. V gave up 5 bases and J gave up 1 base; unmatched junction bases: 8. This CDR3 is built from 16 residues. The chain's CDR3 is CASSINTGGGNTEAFF. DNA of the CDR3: TGTGCCAGCAGTATAAATACAGGGGGCGGGAACACTGAAGCTTTCTTT.

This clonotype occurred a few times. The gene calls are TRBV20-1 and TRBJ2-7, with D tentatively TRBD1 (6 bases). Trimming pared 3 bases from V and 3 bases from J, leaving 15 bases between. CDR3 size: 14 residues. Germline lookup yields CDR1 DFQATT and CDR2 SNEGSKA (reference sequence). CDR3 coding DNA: TGCAGTGCTAGCGAACGGGACATGAGCTACGAGCAGTACTTC. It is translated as CSASERDMSYEQYF.

For the CDR3, the DNA is TGTGCCAGCAGCTTAGGAAGGGGGACCAGCGTAAGCAATCAGCCCCAGCATTTT. It encodes CASSLGRGTSVSNQPQHF. The rearrangement joins TRBV7-8 to TRBJ1-5, with a tentative D call TRBD1 (6 bases). V shed 1 base and J shed 1 base, with 17 bases lying between them. This CDR3 is built from 18 residues. Germline lookup yields CDR1 SGHVS and CDR2 FQNEAQ. The variable domain in full, completed from reference TRBV7-8 and TRBJ1-5, reads GAGVSQSPRYKVAKRGQDVALRCDPISGHVSLFWYQQALGQGPEFLTYFQNEAQLDKSGLPSDRFFAERPEGSVSTLKIQRTQQEDSAVYLCASSLGRGTSVSNQPQHFGDGTRLSIL.

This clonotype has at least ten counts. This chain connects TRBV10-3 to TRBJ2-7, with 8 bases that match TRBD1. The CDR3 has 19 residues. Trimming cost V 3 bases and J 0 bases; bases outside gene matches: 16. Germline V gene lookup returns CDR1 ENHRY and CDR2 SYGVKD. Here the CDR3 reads CAISDLAGSPQGVSYEQYF. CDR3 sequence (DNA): TGTGCCATCAGTGATTTGGCTGGGTCGCCACAGGGGGTCTCCTACGAGCAGTACTTC.

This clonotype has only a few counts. Here the CDR3 DNA reads TGTGCCATCAGTAAACAGGGGGCGGAACAGCCCCAGCATTTT. The encoded protein is CAISKQGAEQPQHF. The rearrangement uses TRBV10-3 and TRBJ1-5, with 9 bases aligning to TRBD1. Per germline, CDR1 ENHRY and CDR2 SYGVKD. Trimming at V came to 5 bases and at J to 7 bases, leaving 6 bases not matched to a gene. The CDR3 contains 14 residues.

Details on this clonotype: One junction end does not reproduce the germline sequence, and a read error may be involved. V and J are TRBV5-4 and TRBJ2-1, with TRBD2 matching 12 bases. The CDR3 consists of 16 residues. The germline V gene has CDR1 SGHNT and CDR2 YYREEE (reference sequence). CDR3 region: CASGLGTSGLYNEQFF. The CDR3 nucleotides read TGTGCCAGCGGCTTGGGGACTAGCGGGCTTTACAATGAGCAGTTCTTC.

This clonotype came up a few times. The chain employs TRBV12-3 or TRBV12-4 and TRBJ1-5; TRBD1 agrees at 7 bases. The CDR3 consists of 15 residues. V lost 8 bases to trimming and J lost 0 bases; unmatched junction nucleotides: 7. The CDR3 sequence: CASRGQDDSNQPQHF. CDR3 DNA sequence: TGTGCCAGCCGCGGACAGGATGATAGCAATCAGCCCCAGCATTTT.